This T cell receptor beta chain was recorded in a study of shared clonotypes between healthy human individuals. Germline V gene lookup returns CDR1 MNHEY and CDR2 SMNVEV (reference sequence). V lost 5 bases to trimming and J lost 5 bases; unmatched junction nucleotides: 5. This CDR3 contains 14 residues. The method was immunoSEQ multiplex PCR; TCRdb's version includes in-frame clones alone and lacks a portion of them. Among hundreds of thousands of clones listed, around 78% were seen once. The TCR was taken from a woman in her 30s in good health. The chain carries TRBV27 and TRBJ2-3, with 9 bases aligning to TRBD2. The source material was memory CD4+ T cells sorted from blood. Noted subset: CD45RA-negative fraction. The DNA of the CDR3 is TGTGCCAGCAGTGTAGCGGGGGTATTAGATACGCAGTATTTT. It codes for CASSVAGVLDTQYF.